The TCR beta chain described here comes from a study of cytomegalovirus exposure and HLA in healthy donors. With 3 bases clipped from V and 7 bases from J, the junction kept 5 bases outside the gene matches. CDR1 is KGHSH, CDR2 LQKENI, per germline. CDR3 size: 13 residues. PCR was performed using 60 Vbeta and 13 Jbeta primers. The table came from immunoSEQ multiplex PCR; TCRdb's copy has only in-frame clones and leaves some out. The sample has about 150,000 clones; approximately 72% are singletons. The TCR comes from a man younger than 35 in good health and CMV-seronegative. V is TRBV18 and J is TRBJ1-2, with 7 bases lining up with TRBD1. Sequencing was performed on PBMCs. The CDR3 protein is CASSPDRVGGYTF. CDR3 DNA: TGTGCCAGCTCACCCGACAGGGTGGGTGGCTACACCTTC.